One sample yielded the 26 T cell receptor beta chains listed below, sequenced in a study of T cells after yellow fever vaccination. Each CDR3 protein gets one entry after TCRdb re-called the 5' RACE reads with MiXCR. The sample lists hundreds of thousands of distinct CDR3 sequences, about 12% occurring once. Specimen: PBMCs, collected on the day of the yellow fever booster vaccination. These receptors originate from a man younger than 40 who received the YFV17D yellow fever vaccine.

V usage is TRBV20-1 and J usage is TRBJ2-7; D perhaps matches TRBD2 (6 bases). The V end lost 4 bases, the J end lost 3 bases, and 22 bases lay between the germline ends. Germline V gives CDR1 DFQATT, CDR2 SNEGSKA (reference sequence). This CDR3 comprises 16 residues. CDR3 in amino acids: CSATTARREALYEQYF. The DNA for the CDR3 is TGCAGTGCTACAACAGCGAGAAGGGAGGCCCTCTACGAGCAGTACTTC.

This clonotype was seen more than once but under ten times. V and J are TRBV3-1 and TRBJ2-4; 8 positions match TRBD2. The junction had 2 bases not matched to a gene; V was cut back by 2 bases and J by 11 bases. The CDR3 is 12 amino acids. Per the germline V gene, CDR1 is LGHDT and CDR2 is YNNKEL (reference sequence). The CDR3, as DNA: TGTGCCAGCAGCCAAATAGCGGGATTTCAGTACTTC. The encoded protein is CASSQIAGFQYF.

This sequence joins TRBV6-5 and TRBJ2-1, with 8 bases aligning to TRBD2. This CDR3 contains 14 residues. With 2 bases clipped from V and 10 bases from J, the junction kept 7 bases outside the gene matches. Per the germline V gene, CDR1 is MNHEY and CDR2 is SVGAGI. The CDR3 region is CASSYTSGSFEQFF. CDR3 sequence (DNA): TGTGCCAGCAGTTACACTAGCGGAAGTTTCGAGCAGTTCTTC.

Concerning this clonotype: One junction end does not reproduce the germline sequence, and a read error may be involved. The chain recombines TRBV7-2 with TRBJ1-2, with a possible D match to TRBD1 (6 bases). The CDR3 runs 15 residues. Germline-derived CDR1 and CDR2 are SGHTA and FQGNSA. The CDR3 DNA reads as TGTGCCAGCAACCCTGGACAGATTCTTAACTATGGTTACACCTTC. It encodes CASNPGQILNYGYTF.

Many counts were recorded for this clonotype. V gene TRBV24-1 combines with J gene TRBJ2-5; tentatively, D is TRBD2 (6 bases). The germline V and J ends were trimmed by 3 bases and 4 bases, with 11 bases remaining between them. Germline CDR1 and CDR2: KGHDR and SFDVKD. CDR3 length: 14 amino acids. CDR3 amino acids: CATSDSLGGETQYF. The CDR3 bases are TGTGCCACCAGTGATAGTCTGGGGGGAGAGACCCAGTACTTC.

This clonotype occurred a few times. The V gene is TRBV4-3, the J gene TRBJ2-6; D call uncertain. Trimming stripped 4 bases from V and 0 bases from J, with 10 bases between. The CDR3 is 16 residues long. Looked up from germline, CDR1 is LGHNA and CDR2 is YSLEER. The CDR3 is CASSPTQSSGANVLTF. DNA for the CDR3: TGCGCCAGCAGCCCAACGCAGAGCTCTGGGGCCAACGTCCTGACTTTC.

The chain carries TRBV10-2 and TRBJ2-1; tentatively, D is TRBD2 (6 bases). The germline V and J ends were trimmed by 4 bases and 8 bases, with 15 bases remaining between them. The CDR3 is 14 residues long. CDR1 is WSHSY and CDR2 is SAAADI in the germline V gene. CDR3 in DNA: TGCGCCAGCAGTGGCGGTACCGGGGGTGATGAGCAGTTCTTC. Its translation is CASSGGTGGDEQFF.

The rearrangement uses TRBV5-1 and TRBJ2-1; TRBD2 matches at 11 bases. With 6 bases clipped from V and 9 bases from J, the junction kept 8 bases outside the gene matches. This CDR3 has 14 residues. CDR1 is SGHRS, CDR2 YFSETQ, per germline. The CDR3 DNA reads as TGCGCCAGCAATATAGCGGGAGGGCCTGGTGAGCAGTTCTTC. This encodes CASNIAGGPGEQFF. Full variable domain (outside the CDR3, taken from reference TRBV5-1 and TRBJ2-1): KAGVTQTPRYLIKTRGQQVTLSCSPISGHRSVSWYQQTPGQGLQFLFEYFSETQRNKGNFPGRFSGRQFSNSRSEMNVSTLELGDSALYLCASNIAGGPGEQFFGPGTRLTVL.

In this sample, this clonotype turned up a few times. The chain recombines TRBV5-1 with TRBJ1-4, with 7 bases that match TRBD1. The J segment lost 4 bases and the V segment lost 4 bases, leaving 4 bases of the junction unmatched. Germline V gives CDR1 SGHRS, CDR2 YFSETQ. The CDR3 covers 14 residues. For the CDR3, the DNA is TGCGCCAGCAGCCGCGACAGGGTTAATGAAAAACTGTTTTTT. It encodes CASSRDRVNEKLFF. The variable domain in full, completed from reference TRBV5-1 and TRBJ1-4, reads KAGVTQTPRYLIKTRGQQVTLSCSPISGHRSVSWYQQTPGQGLQFLFEYFSETQRNKGNFPGRFSGRQFSNSRSEMNVSTLELGDSALYLCASSRDRVNEKLFFGSGTQLSVL.

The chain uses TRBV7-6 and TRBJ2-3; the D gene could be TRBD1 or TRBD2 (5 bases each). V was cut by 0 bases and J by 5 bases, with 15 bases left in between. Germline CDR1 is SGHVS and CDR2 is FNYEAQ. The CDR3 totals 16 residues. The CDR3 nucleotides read TGTGCCAGCAGCTTAGCTCCGGGGCCAGTCGGAGATACGCAGTATTTT. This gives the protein CASSLAPGPVGDTQYF.

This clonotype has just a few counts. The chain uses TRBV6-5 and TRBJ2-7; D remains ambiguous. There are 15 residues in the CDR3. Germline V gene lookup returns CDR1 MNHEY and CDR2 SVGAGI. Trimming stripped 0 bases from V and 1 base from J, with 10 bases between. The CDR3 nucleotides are TGTGCCAGCAGTTACTCGAGATCGCGGTCCTACGAGCAGTACTTC. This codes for CASSYSRSRSYEQYF.

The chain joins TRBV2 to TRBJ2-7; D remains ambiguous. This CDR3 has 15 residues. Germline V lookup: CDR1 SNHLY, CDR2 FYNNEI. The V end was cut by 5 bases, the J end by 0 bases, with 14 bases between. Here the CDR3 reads CASSFEAESSYEQYF. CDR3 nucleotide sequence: TGTGCCAGCAGTTTCGAGGCGGAGAGCTCCTACGAGCAGTACTTC.

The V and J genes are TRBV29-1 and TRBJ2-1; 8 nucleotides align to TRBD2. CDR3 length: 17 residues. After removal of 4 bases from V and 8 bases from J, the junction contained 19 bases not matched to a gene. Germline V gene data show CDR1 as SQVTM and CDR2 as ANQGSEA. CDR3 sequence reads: CSVGGLAQGKGGYEQFF. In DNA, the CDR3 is TGCAGCGTTGGTGGACTAGCCCAAGGGAAGGGCGGATATGAGCAGTTCTTC.

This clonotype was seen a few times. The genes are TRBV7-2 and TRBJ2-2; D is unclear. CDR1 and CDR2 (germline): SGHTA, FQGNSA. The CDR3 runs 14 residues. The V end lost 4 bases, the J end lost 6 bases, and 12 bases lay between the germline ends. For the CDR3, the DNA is TGTGCCAGCAGCTCACCTTATGGGGCCGGGGAGCTGTTTTTT. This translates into CASSSPYGAGELFF.

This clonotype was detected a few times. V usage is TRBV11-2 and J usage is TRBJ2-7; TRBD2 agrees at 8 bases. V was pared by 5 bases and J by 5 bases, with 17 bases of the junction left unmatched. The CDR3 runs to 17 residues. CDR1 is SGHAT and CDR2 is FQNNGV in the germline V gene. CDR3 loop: CASSPFLRGGRIHEQYF. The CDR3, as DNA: TGTGCCAGCAGCCCCTTTCTTAGGGGCGGGAGGATCCACGAGCAGTACTTC.

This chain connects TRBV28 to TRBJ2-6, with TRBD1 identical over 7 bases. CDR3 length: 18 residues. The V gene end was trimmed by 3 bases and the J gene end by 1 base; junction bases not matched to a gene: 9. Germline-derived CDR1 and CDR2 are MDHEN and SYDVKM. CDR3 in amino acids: CASSLTTGIFSGANVLTF. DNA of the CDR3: TGTGCCAGCAGTTTGACGACAGGGATTTTTTCTGGGGCCAACGTCCTGACTTTC.

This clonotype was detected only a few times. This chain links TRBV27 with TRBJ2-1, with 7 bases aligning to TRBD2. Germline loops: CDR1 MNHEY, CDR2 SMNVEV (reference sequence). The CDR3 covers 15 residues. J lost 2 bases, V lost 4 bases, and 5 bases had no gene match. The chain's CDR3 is CASSSVGLAYNEQFF. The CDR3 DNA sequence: TGTGCCAGCAGTTCGGTCGGACTAGCCTACAATGAGCAGTTCTTC.

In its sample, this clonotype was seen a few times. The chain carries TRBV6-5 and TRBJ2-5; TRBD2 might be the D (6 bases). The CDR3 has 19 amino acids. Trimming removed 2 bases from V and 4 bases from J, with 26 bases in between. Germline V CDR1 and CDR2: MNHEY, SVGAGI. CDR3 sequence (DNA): TGTGCCAGCAGTTACCGGGTGGGAAAGACTAGGATTATGGTAGAGACCCAGTACTTC. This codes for CASSYRVGKTRIMVETQYF.

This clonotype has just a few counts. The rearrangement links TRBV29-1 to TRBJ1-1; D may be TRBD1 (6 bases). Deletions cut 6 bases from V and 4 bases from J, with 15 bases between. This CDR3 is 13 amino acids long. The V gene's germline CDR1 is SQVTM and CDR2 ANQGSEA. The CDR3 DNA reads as TGCAGCGTGCAACAGGGTTTAGGCACTGAAGCTTTCTTT. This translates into CSVQQGLGTEAFF.

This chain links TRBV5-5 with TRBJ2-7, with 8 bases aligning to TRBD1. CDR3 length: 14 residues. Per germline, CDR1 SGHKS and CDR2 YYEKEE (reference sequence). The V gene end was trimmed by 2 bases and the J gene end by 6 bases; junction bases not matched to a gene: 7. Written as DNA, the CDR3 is TGTGCCAGCAGCTTAGGACAGGGTAGGCCCGAGCAGTACTTC. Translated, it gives CASSLGQGRPEQYF.

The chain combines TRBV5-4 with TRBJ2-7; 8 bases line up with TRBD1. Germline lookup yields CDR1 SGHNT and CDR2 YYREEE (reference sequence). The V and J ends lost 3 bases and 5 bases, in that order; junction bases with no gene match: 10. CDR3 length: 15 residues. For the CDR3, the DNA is TGTGCCAGCAGCTCGCAGGGGGCGCGACGGAACGAGCAGTACTTC. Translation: CASSSQGARRNEQYF. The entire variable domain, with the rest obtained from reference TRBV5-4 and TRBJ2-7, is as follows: ETGVTQSPTHLIKTRGQQVTLRCSSQSGHNTVSWYQQALGQGPQFIFQYYREEENGRGNFPPRFSGLQFPNYSSELNVNALELDDSALYLCASSSQGARRNEQYFGPGTRLTVT.

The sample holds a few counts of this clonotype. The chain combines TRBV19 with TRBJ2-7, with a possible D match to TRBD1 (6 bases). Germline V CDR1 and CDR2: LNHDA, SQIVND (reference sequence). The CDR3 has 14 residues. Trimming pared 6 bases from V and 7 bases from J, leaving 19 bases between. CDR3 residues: CASSNRRGGIEQYF. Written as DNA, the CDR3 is TGTGCCAGTAGCAACCGGAGAGGGGGAATAGAGCAGTACTTC.

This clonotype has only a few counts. CDR3 sequence (DNA): TGTGCCAGCAGCCAAGCGGGAAAGGACTTTCGCTCCTACGAGCAGTACTTC. This sequence encodes CASSQAGKDFRSYEQYF. The chain uses TRBV4-2 and TRBJ2-7; weak D call: TRBD2 (5 bases). Germline CDR1 and CDR2: LGHNA and YNFKEQ. This CDR3 contains 17 residues. Trimming removed 1 base from V and 0 bases from J, with 16 bases in between.

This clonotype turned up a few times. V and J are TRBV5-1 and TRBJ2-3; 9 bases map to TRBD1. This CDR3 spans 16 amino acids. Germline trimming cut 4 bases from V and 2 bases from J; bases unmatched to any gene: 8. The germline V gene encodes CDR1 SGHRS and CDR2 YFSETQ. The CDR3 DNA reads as TGCGCCAGCAGCGAAACAGGGGGCAGAAACACAGATACGCAGTATTTT. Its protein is CASSETGGRNTDTQYF.

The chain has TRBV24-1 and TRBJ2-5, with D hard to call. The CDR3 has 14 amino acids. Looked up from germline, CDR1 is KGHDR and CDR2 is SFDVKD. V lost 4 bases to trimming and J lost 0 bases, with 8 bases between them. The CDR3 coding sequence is TGTGCCACCAGTGAGCCGGACGACCAAGAGACCCAGTACTTC. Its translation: CATSEPDDQETQYF.

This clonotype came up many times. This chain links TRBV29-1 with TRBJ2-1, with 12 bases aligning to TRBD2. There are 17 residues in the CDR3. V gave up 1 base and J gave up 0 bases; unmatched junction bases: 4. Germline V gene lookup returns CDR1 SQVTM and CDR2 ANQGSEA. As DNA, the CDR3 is TGCAGCGTTGAAGGGCTAGCGGGAGGGAGCTCCTACAATGAGCAGTTCTTC. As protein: CSVEGLAGGSSYNEQFF.